The present T cell receptor beta chain was sequenced within a study of tumor-infiltrating lymphocytes in primary liver carcinoma. Study in general: Participating patients were men and women between 30 and 69 years old. Study-wide results and limits: Tumor specimens were characterized by a significantly higher top-250-clone fraction than blood (p = 0.039).

Germline DNA was also extracted, and blood RNA derived from unsorted whole blood. Using a constant-region primer together with ProtoScript II reverse transcriptase, TCR beta cDNA was made from roughly 520 ng of total RNA. Three nested multiplex PCR rounds, a slightly modified ARM-PCR method, built the TCR beta libraries. PCR rounds one and two used TRBV1-TRBV30 forward primers with a C-beta reverse primer for 10 cycles each. TCRdb reprocessed the multiplex PCR reads via MiXCR and lists one record per CDR3 protein. In the table there are 300,000 to 400,000 distinct CDR3 sequences, roughly two thirds of which are singletons. The germline V gene encodes CDR1 SGHAT and CDR2 FQNNGV. The CDR3 covers 12 residues. The germline V and J ends were trimmed by 7 bases and 8 bases, with 14 bases remaining between them. This clonotype was recorded a few times. Its target is not known. One base away lies a much larger clone, so this may be a sequencing read error.

The TCR originated in a man aged 35-49 years with primary liver carcinoma and hepatitis B virus infection. Sequencing was performed on peripheral blood. The rearrangement joins TRBV11-2 to TRBJ1-2; D is ambiguous. DNA of the CDR3: TGTGCCAGCACCTCAGGAGGTAGCGGCTACACCTTC. Translating gives CASTSGGSGYTF. Full variable domain (outside the CDR3, taken from reference TRBV11-2 and TRBJ1-2): EAGVAQSPRYKIIEKRQSVAFWCNPISGHATLYWYQQILGQGPKLLIQFQNNGVVDDSQLPKDRFSAERLKGVDSTLKIQPAKLEDSAVYLCASTSGGSGYTFGSGTRLTVV.